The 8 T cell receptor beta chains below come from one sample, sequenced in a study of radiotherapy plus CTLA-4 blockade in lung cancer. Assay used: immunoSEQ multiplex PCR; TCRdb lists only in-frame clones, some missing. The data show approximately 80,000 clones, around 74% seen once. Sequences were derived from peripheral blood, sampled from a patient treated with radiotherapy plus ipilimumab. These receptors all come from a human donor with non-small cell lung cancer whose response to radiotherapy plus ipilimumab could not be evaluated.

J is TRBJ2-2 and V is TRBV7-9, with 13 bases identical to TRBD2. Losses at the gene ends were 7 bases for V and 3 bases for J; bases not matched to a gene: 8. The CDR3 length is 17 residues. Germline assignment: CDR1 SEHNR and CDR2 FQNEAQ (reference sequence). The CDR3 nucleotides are TGTGCCAGCATCAATCTCGGGACTAGCGGGGACACCGGGGAGCTGTTTTTT. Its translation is CASINLGTSGDTGELFF.

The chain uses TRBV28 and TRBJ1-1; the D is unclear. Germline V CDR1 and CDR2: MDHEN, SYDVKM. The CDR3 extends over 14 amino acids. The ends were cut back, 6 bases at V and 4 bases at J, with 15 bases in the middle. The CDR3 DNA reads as TGTGCCAGCAGGGAGGACGGGTTGGCCACTGAAGCTTTCTTT. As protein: CASREDGLATEAFF.

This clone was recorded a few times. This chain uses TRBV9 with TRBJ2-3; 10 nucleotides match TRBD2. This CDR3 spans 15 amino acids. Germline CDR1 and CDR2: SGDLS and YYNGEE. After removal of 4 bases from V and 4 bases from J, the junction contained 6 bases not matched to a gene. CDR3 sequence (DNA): TGTGCCAGCAGCATCAGCGGGAGGGTCTCAGATACGCAGTATTTT. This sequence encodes CASSISGRVSDTQYF.

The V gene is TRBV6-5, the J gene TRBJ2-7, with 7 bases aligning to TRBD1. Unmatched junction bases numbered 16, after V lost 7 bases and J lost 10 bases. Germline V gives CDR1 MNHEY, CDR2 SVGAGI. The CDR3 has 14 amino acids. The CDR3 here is CASTSRDSPFRQYF. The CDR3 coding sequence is TGTGCCAGCACTTCCCGGGACAGCCCCTTCAGACAGTACTTC.

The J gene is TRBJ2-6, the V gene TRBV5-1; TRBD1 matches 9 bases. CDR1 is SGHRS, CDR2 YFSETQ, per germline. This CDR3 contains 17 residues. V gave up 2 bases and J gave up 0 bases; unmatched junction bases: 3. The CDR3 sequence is CASSFGTGISGANVLTF. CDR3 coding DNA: TGCGCCAGCAGCTTCGGGACAGGGATCTCTGGGGCCAACGTCCTGACTTTC.

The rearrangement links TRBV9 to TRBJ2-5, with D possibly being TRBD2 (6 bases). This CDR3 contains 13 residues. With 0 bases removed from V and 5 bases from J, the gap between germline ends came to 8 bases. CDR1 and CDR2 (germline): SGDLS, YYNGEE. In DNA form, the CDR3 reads TGTGCCAGCAGCGTAGAACTAGCTGAGACCCAGTACTTC. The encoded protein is CASSVELAETQYF.

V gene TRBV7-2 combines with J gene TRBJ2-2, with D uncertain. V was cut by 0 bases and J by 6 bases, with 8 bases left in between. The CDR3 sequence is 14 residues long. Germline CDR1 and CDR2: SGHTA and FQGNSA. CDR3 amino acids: CASSLAWSAGELFF. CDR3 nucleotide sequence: TGTGCCAGCAGCTTAGCTTGGAGTGCCGGGGAGCTGTTTTTT. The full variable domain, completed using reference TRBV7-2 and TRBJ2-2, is GAGVSQSPSNKVTEKGKDVELRCDPISGHTALYWYRQSLGQGLEFLIYFQGNSAPDKSGLPSDRFSAERTGGSVSTLTIQRTQQEDSAVYLCASSLAWSAGELFFGEGSRLTVL.

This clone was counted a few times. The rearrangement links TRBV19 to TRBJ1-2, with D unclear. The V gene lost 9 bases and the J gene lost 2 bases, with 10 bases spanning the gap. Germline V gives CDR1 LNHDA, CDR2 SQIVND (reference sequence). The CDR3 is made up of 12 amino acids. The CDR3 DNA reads TGTGCCAGCGCGGATCAGAACTATGGCTACACCTTC. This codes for CASADQNYGYTF.